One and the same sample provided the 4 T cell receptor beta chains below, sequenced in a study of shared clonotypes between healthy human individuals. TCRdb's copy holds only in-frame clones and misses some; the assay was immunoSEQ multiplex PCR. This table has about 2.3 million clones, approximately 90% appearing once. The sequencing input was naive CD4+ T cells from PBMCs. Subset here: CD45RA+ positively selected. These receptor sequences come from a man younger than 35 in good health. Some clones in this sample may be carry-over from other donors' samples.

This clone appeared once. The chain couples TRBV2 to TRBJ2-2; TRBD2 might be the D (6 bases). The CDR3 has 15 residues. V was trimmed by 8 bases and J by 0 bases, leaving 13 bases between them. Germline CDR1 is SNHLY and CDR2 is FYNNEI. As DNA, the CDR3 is TGTGCCAGCCGAAGCGGGCAGGCGAACACCGGGGAGCTGTTTTTT. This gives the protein CASRSGQANTGELFF.

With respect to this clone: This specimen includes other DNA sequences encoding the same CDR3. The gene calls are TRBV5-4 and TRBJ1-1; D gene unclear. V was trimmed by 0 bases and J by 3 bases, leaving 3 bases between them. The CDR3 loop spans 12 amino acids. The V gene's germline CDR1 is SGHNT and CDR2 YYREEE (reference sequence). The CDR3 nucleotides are TGTGCCAGCAGCTTGGGTGACACTGAAGCTTTCTTT. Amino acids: CASSLGDTEAFF.

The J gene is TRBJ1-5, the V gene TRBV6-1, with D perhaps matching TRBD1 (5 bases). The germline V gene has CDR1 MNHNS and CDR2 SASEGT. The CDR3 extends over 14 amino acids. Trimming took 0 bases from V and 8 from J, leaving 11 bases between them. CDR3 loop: CASSEAGGTEPQHF. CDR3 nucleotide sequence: TGTGCCAGCAGTGAAGCCGGCGGGACCGAGCCCCAGCATTTT.

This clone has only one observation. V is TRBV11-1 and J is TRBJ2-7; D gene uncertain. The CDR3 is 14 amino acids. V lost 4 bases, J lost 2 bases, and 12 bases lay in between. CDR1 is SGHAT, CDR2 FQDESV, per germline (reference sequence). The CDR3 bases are TGTGCCAGCAGCTCCACGACGGATACCTACGAGCAGTACTTC. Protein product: CASSSTTDTYEQYF.